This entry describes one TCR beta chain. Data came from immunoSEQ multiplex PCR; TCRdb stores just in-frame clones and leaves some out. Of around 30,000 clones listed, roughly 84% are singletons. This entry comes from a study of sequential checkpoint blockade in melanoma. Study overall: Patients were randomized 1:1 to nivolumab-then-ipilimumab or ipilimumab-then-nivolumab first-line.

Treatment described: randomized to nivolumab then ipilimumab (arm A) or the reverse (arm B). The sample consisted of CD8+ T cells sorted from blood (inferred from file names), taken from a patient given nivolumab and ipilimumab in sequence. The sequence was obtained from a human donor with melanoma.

In DNA form, the CDR3 reads TGTGCCAGCAGCTCGGGACTAGCGGGAATACGAGCCGAGCAGTTCTTC. The encoded protein is CASSSGLAGIRAEQFF. The chain couples TRBV5-6 to TRBJ2-1; 13 bases match TRBD2. With 3 bases clipped from V and 10 bases from J, the junction kept 10 bases outside the gene matches. Germline loops: CDR1 SGHDT, CDR2 YYEEEE. The CDR3 spans 16 residues.